What follows are 2 T cell receptor beta chains derived from one specimen sequenced in a study of OX40 agonist ivuxolimab in advanced cancers. Assay used: immunoSEQ multiplex PCR; TCRdb lists only in-frame clones, some missing. This table has about 61,000 clones, 85% to 90% appearing once. The specimen comprised CD4+ or CD8+ T cells sorted from blood, sampled in a trial of the OX40 agonist ivuxolimab. The receptors here all came from an adult with an advanced solid tumor such as melanoma, head and neck, liver or kidney cancer.

As concerns this clone: The junction differs from germline at one of its ends, possibly a read error. The identical CDR3 is also encoded by other nucleotide sequences in the sample. J is TRBJ2-2 and V is TRBV18; D may be TRBD1 (5 bases). The CDR3 runs 16 residues. The germline V gene has CDR1 KGHSH and CDR2 LQKENI. The CDR3 region has the DNA TGTGCCAGCTCGCCACCGGGCAGGGCGAACACCGGGGAGCTGTTTTTT. It translates to CASSPPGRANTGELFF. Full variable domain (remainder filled in from reference TRBV18 and TRBJ2-2): NAGVMQNPRHLVRRRGQEARLRCSPMKGHSHVYWYRQLPEEGLKFMVYLQKENIIDESGMPKERFSAEFPKEGPSILRIQQVVRGDSAAYFCASSPPGRANTGELFFGEGSRLTVL.

The chain couples TRBV29-1 to TRBJ2-3; no definite D call. Germline assignment: CDR1 SQVTM and CDR2 ANQGSEA. V was clipped by 7 bases and J by 1 base, with 15 bases between them. This CDR3 region has 14 residues. The CDR3 is CSAGAHGGTDTQYF. The CDR3, as DNA: TGCAGCGCTGGAGCACACGGCGGCACAGATACGCAGTATTTT.